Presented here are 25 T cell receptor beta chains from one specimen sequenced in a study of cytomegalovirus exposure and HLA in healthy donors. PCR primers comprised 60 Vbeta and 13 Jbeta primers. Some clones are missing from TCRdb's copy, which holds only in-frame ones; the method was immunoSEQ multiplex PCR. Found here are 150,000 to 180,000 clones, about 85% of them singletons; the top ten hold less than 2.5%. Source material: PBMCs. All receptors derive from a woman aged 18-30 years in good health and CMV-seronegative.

The CDR3 DNA sequence: TGTGCCAGCAGCGCTCGGAGACTTGAGACCCAGTACTTC. It yields the protein CASSARRLETQYF. The rearrangement joins TRBV7-8 to TRBJ2-5; D unclear. Trimming shortened V by 5 bases and J by 5 bases, and 12 bases separated the two germline ends. CDR1 SGHVS and CDR2 FQNEAQ come from the germline V gene. This CDR3 contains 13 residues.

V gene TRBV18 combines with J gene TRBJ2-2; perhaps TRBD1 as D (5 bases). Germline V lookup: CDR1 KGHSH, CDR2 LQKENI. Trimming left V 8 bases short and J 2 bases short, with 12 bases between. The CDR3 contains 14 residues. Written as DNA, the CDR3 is TGTGCCAGCCCAAGGGGCCACAACACCGGGGAGCTGTTTTTT. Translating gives CASPRGHNTGELFF.

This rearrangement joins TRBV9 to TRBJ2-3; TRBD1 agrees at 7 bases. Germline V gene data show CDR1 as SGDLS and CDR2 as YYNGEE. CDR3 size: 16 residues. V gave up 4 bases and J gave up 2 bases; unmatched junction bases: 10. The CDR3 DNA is TGTGCCAGCAGCTTACAGGGGTGGGTCGTCACAGATACGCAGTATTTT. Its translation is CASSLQGWVVTDTQYF.

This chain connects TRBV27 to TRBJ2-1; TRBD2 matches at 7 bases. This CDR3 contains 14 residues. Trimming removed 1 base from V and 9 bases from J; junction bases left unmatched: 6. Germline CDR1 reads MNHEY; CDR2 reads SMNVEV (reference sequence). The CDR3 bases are TGTGCCAGCAGTTTATGGGGCAGCGGGGCTGAGCAGTTCTTC. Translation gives CASSLWGSGAEQFF.

The chain's CDR3 is CSVEGLADDYEQYF. DNA for the CDR3: TGCAGCGTTGAGGGACTAGCGGACGACTACGAGCAGTACTTC. The genes are TRBV29-1 and TRBJ2-7, with 11 positions matching TRBD2. The V and J ends lost 3 bases and 3 bases, in that order; junction bases with no gene match: 4. This CDR3 spans 14 amino acids. Germline loops: CDR1 SQVTM, CDR2 ANQGSEA.

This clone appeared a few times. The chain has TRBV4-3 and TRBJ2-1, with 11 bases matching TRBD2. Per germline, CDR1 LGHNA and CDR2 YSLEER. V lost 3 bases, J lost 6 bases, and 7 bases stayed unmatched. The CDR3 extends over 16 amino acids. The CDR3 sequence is CASSQLSGTSGNEQFF. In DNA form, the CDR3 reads TGCGCCAGCAGCCAGTTATCCGGGACTAGCGGCAATGAGCAGTTCTTC.

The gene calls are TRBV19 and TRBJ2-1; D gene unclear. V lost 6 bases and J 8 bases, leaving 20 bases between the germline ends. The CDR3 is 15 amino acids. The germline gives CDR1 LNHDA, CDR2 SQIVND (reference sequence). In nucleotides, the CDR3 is TGTGCCAGTAGATCAGGTCAGAAGGTTGTCGATGAGCAGTTCTTC. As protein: CASRSGQKVVDEQFF.

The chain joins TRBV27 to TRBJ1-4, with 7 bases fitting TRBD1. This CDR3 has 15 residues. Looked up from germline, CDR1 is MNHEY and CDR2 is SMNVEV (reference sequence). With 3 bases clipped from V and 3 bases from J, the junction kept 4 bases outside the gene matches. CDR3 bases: TGTGCCAGCAGTTTTGCAGGGGGAGCTAATGAAAAACTGTTTTTT. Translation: CASSFAGGANEKLFF.

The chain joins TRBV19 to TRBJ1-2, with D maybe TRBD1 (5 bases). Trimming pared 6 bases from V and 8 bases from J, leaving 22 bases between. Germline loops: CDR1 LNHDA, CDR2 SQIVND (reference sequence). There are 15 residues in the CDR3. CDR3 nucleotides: TGTGCCAGTAGATCTCTTAGTAGGTCCCAGGGAGGCTACACCTTC. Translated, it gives CASRSLSRSQGGYTF.

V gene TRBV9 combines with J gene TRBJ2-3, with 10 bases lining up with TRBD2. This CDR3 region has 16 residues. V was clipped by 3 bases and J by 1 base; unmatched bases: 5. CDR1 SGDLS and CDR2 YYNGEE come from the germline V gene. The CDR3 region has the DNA TGTGCCAGCAGCGCTGGAAGCGGGGGGGGCACAGATACGCAGTATTTT. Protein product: CASSAGSGGGTDTQYF.

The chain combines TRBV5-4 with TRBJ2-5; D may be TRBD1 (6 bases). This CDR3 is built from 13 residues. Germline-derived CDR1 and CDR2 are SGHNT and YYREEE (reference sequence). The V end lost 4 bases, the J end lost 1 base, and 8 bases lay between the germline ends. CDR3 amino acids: CASSRTVQETQYF. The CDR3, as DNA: TGTGCCAGCAGCAGGACAGTCCAAGAGACCCAGTACTTC.

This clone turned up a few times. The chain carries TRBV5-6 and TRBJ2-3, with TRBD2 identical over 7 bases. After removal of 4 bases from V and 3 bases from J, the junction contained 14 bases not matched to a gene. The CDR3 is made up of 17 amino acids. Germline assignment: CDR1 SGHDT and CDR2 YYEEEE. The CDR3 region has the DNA TGTGCCAGCAGCCTTAGCCTTACGGGGGGAAGAACAGATACGCAGTATTTT. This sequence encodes CASSLSLTGGRTDTQYF. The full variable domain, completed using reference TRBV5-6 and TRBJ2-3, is DAGVTQSPTHLIKTRGQQVTLRCSPKSGHDTVSWYQQALGQGPQFIFQYYEEEERQRGNFPDRFSGHQFPNYSSELNVNALLLGDSALYLCASSLSLTGGRTDTQYFGPGTRLTVL.

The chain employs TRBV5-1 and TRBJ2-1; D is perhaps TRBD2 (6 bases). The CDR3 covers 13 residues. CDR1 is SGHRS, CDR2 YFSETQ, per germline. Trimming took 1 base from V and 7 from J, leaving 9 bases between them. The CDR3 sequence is CASSLTSWNEQFF. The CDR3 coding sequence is TGCGCCAGCAGCTTGACTAGCTGGAATGAGCAGTTCTTC.

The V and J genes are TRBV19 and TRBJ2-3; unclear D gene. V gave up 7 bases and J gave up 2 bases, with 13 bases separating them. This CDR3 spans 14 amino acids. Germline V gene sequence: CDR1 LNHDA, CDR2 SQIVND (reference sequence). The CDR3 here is CASTDRGFTDTQYF. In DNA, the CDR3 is TGTGCCAGTACCGATAGAGGCTTCACAGATACGCAGTATTTT. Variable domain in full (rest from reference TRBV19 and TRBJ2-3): DGGITQSPKYLFRKEGQNVTLSCEQNLNHDAMYWYRQDPGQGLRLIYYSQIVNDFQKGDIAEGYSVSREKKESFPLTVTSAQKNPTAFYLCASTDRGFTDTQYFGPGTRLTVL.

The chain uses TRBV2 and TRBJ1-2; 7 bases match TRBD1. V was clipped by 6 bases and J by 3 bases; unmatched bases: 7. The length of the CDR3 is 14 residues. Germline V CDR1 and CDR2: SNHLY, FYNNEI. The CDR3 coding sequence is TGTGCCAGCAGGATGACAGGGCAGTACTATGGCTACACCTTC. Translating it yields CASRMTGQYYGYTF.

CDR3 sequence (DNA): TGTGCCAGCAGTCGCTTAACTCTGGACAGGCTTGAAGCTTTCTTT. Its translation: CASSRLTLDRLEAFF. V and J are TRBV6-6 and TRBJ1-1; 7 nucleotides match TRBD1. This CDR3 has 15 residues. The ends lost 5 bases at V and 7 bases at J; junction bases unmatched: 13. Germline V gene lookup returns CDR1 MNHNY and CDR2 SVGAGI (reference sequence).

This CDR3 reads CASSLPGTDTQYF. The CDR3 nucleotides read TGTGCCAGCAGTCTCCCCGGCACAGATACGCAGTATTTT. The chain couples TRBV25-1 to TRBJ2-3; D remains unclear. Trimming took 5 bases from V and 1 from J, leaving 7 bases between them. CDR1 is MGHDK, CDR2 SYGVNS, per germline. CDR3 size: 13 residues.

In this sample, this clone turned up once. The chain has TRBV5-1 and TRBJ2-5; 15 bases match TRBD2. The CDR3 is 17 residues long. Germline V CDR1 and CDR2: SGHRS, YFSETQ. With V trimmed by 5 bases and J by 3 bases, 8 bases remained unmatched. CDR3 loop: CASRRRTSGRAEETQYF. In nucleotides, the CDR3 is TGCGCCAGCAGGCGGAGGACTAGCGGGAGGGCGGAAGAGACCCAGTACTTC.

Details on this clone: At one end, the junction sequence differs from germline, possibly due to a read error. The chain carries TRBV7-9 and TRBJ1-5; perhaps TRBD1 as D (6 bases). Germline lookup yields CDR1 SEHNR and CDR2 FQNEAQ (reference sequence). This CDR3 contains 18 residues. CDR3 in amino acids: CSSSLGNRALRSNQPQHF. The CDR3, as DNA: TGTTCCAGCAGCTTAGGGAACAGGGCCTTACGTAGCAATCAGCCCCAGCATTTT.

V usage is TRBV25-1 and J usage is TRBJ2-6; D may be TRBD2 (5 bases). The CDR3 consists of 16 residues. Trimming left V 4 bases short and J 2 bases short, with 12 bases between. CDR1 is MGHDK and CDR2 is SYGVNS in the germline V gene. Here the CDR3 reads CASSGEKQAGANVLTF. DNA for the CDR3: TGTGCCAGCAGTGGGGAGAAACAAGCTGGGGCCAACGTCCTGACTTTC. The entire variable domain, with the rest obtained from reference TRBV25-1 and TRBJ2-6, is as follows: EADIYQTPRYLVIGTGKKITLECSQTMGHDKMYWYQQDPGMELHLIHYSYGVNSTEKGDLSSESTVSRIRTEHFPLTLESARPSHTSQYLCASSGEKQAGANVLTFGAGSRLTVL.

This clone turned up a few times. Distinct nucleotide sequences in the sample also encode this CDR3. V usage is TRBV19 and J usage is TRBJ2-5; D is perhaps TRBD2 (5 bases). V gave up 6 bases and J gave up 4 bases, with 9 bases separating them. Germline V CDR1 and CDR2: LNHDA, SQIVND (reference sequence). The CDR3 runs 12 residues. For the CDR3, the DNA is TGTGCCAGTAGGCAGGCGGGAGAGACCCAGTACTTC. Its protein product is CASRQAGETQYF.

In DNA, the CDR3 is TGTGCCAGCAGTCCGGGACAGGGGAGTTACTACAATGAGCAGTTCTTC. It is translated as CASSPGQGSYYNEQFF. The rearrangement uses TRBV27 and TRBJ2-1; 10 positions agree with TRBD1. The V and J ends lost 5 bases and 3 bases, in that order; junction bases with no gene match: 7. Germline CDR1 MNHEY, CDR2 SMNVEV (reference sequence). The CDR3 consists of 16 residues.

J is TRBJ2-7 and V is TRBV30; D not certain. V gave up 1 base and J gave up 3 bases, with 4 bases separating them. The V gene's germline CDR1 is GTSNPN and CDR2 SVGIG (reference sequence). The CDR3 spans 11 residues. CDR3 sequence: CAWSDSYEQYF. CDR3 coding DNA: TGTGCCTGGAGTGACAGCTACGAGCAGTACTTC.

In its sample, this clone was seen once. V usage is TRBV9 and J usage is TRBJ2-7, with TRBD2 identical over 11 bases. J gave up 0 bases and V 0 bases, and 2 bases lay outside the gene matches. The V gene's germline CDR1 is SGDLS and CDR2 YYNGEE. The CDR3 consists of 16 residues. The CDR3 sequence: CASSVDTSGSSYEQYF. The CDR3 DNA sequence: TGTGCCAGCAGCGTAGATACTAGCGGGAGCTCCTACGAGCAGTACTTC.

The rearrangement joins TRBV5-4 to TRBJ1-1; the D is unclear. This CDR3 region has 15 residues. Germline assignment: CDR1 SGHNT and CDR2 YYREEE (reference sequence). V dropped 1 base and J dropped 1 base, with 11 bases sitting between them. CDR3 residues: CASSLRLAGNTEAFF. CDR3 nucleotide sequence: TGTGCCAGCAGCTTGAGGCTAGCCGGGAACACTGAAGCTTTCTTT.